One sample yielded the 7 T cell receptor beta chains listed below, sequenced in a study of T cell responses to AZD1222 COVID-19 vaccine (dated by TCRdb to the early 2020s). Library preparation employed the immunoSEQ multiplex PCR assay. TCRdb's version of the immuneACCESS table is confined to in-frame rearrangements and falls short of the full clone set. An unresolved V gene accounts for under half of the shortfall where checked; the remainder is of unknown origin. The table for this sample lists some 140,000 clones; 80% to 95% of them were counted only once. The ten largest account for approximately 2% of the sample. The time point label on this specimen signifies: about 28 days (+/-7) after the second vaccine dose. Material: peripheral blood, obtained 28 days after the second AZD1222 dose. The receptors stem from an adult who received the AZD1222 COVID-19 vaccine.

In this sample, this clone turned up once. V usage is TRBV4-3 and J usage is TRBJ2-5, with TRBD2 identical over 11 bases. This CDR3 comprises 14 residues. The J segment lost 3 bases and the V segment lost 5 bases, leaving 2 bases of the junction unmatched. Looked up from germline, CDR1 is LGHNA and CDR2 is YSLEER. The CDR3 DNA is TGCGCCAGCAGCGAGGGACTAGCGGAAGAGACCCAGTACTTC. Amino acids: CASSEGLAEETQYF.

This chain joins TRBV19 and TRBJ2-1; D is unclear. V was cut by 1 base and J by 7 bases, with 5 bases left in between. The CDR3 contains 12 residues. CDR1 is LNHDA, CDR2 SQIVND, per germline (reference sequence). CDR3 DNA: TGTGCCAGTAGTATAGGGCGGAATGAGCAGTTCTTC. Translating it yields CASSIGRNEQFF.

The chain joins TRBV6-5 to TRBJ2-1, with D perhaps matching TRBD2 (5 bases). V was shortened by 5 bases and J by 0 bases, with 11 bases between the two germline ends. CDR3 length: 15 amino acids. Germline V gene lookup returns CDR1 MNHEY and CDR2 SVGAGI. CDR3 sequence (DNA): TGTGCCAGCAGTCCCTATGGGAGCTCCTACAATGAGCAGTTCTTC. Translated: CASSPYGSSYNEQFF.

This rearrangement joins TRBV2 to TRBJ1-1; D is ambiguous. The CDR3 runs 15 residues. With 10 bases removed from V and 1 base from J, the gap between germline ends came to 19 bases. Germline V gene data show CDR1 as SNHLY and CDR2 as FYNNEI. CDR3 region: CAIRKDLSGNTEAFF. The CDR3 region has the DNA TGTGCCATCCGAAAGGACCTATCGGGGAACACTGAAGCTTTCTTT.

This clone was detected a few times. The gene calls are TRBV15 and TRBJ1-2; D possibly corresponds to TRBD1 (5 bases). With 0 bases removed from V and 1 base from J, the gap between germline ends came to 12 bases. Germline loops: CDR1 LNHNV, CDR2 YYDKDF (reference sequence). The CDR3 is 16 amino acids. For the CDR3, the DNA is TGTGCCACCAGCAGAGACGTAGGGGCGAGTAACTATGGCTACACCTTC. Amino acid sequence: CATSRDVGASNYGYTF.

As concerns this clone: Its ends do not fully match the called genes, so a read error is possible. The chain uses TRBV27 and TRBJ1-6; 10 bases line up with TRBD1. CDR1 is MNHEY, CDR2 SMNVEV, per germline (reference sequence). This CDR3 is 12 amino acids long. The CDR3 reads CASSLSGQGYDF. CDR3 sequence (DNA): TGTGCCAGCAGTTTATCGGGACAGGGGTACGACTTT.

J is TRBJ1-1 and V is TRBV5-8; no clear D. This CDR3 is 12 amino acids long. With 5 bases removed from V and 1 base from J, the gap between germline ends came to 6 bases. Germline values: CDR1 SGHTS, CDR2 YDEGEE. The CDR3 is CASRRENTEAFF. In nucleotides, the CDR3 is TGTGCCAGCAGGAGAGAGAACACTGAAGCTTTCTTT. The whole variable domain, filled in from reference TRBV5-8 and TRBJ1-1, reads EAGVTQSPTHLIKTRGQQATLRCSPISGHTSVYWYQQALGLGLQFLLWYDEGEERNRGNFPPRFSGRQFPNYSSELNVNALELEDSALYLCASRRENTEAFFGQGTRLTVV.